Each of the 30 T cell receptor beta chains below was sequenced from the same sample in a study of blood T cells in healthy people across ages. With a J-beta primer mix and a sample-barcoded 5' primer, a second PCR ran about 7 to 11 cycles. TCRdb analysed the 5' RACE reads with MiXCR anew, one entry per CDR3 protein. The table lists about 930,000 distinct CDR3 sequences, 29% of them singletons. These data were likewise used in another study, on T cells of mothers and their children.

The source material was blood. The receptors here all came from a woman aged 35 to 49 in good health.

The chain is built from TRBV7-2 and TRBJ2-2; possibly TRBD1 for D (6 bases). The length of the CDR3 is 16 residues. In germline, CDR1 is SGHTA, CDR2 FQGNSA. Trimming removed 5 bases at V and 5 bases at J, with 18 bases between. The CDR3 sequence: CASSLTTTGHTGELFF. The DNA of the CDR3 is TGTGCCAGCAGCCTAACCACCACAGGGCATACCGGGGAGCTGTTTTTT.

V is TRBV6-9 and J is TRBJ2-7; D gene unclear. The CDR3 length is 16 residues. Trimming cost V 5 bases and J 3 bases, with 20 bases left between them. CDR1 is MNHGY, CDR2 SVAAGI, per germline. CDR3 coding DNA: TGTGCCAGCAGTCGAACCCCCCGGAAGCTAAACTACGAGCAGTACTTC. It yields the protein CASSRTPRKLNYEQYF.

This clonotype appeared a few times. The chain recombines TRBV3-1 with TRBJ2-4; possible D gene TRBD1, 6 bases. V shed 3 bases and J shed 2 bases, with 11 bases lying between them. The germline V gene encodes CDR1 LGHDT and CDR2 YNNKEL (reference sequence). The CDR3 has 15 residues. The CDR3 DNA reads as TGTGCCAGCAGCCAGGGCAGGGGCTCCAAAAACATTCAGTACTTC. Amino acid sequence: CASSQGRGSKNIQYF.

This clonotype was counted only a few times. V usage is TRBV21-1 and J usage is TRBJ2-4; the DNA was not compared with TRBD1, the D call given in the table. TRBV21-1 is a pseudogene segment. This CDR3 has 18 amino acids. The CDR3 loop is CASSKAFQGFLAKNIQYF. The DNA of the CDR3 is TGTGCCAGCAGCAAAGCTTTTCAGGGTTTCTTAGCCAAAAACATTCAGTACTTC.

With regard to this clonotype: A much bigger clone sits one base away, suggesting this may be a read error. This chain connects TRBV12-3 or TRBV12-4 to TRBJ2-3, with D possibly matching TRBD2 (5 bases). V was shortened by 6 bases and J by 10 bases, with 17 bases between the two germline ends. The CDR3 runs to 13 residues. The CDR3 nucleotides read TGTGCCAGCAGAGACGATGCGGAGGCTCCGCAGTATTTT. This translates into CASRDDAEAPQYF.

Only a few counts were recorded for this clonotype. This chain joins TRBV28 and TRBJ2-1, with 10 bases fitting TRBD2. J lost 8 bases, V lost 10 bases, and 20 bases had no gene match. This CDR3 is 17 amino acids long. Germline CDR1 and CDR2: MDHEN and SYDVKM. Here the CDR3 reads CATVIPRGASGGYEQFF. In DNA form, the CDR3 reads TGTGCCACCGTAATTCCCCGCGGGGCTAGCGGGGGTTATGAGCAGTTCTTC.

This clonotype has at least ten counts. The chain has TRBV4-3 and TRBJ2-7, with TRBD2 matching 10 bases. Germline V gene data show CDR1 as LGHNA and CDR2 as YSLEER. The CDR3 runs to 16 residues. V was pared by 2 bases and J by 2 bases, with 6 bases of the junction left unmatched. The CDR3 loop reads CASSQHTSGETYEQYF. CDR3 coding DNA: TGCGCCAGCAGCCAACACACTAGCGGGGAGACCTACGAGCAGTACTTC.

This chain connects TRBV7-9 to TRBJ2-1; 8 bases are a match to TRBD2. This CDR3 region has 17 residues. The ends lost 1 base at V and 8 bases at J; junction bases unmatched: 13. Per the germline V gene, CDR1 is SEHNR and CDR2 is FQNEAQ (reference sequence). The CDR3 here is CASSLGWTGGRTHEQFF. Here the CDR3 DNA reads TGTGCCAGCAGCTTAGGATGGACGGGGGGGAGGACACATGAGCAGTTCTTC.

The chain couples TRBV7-8 to TRBJ2-7; 8 nucleotides agree with TRBD1. Per germline, CDR1 SGHVS and CDR2 FQNEAQ. The CDR3 length is 14 residues. The V gene end was trimmed by 1 base and the J gene end by 4 bases; junction bases not matched to a gene: 3. CDR3 in amino acids: CASSLGRTGYEQYF. The CDR3 DNA follows: TGTGCCAGCAGCTTAGGGAGGACAGGGTACGAGCAGTACTTC.

This clonotype was found many times. The chain combines TRBV27 with TRBJ2-7, with D possibly called TRBD1 or TRBD2 (5 bases each). CDR3 size: 13 residues. V lost 6 bases and J 0 bases, leaving 9 bases between the germline ends. CDR1 and CDR2 (germline): MNHEY, SMNVEV (reference sequence). This CDR3 is CASSFGTSYEQYF. The CDR3 nucleotides are TGTGCCAGCAGCTTTGGGACCTCCTACGAGCAGTACTTC.

This clonotype was picked up many times. DNA for the CDR3: TGTGCCAGCAGCCCCGGAGGGCGGCTGGACTATGGCTACACCTTC. Translating gives CASSPGGRLDYGYTF. This chain uses TRBV7-8 with TRBJ1-2; D unclear. CDR1 is SGHVS and CDR2 is FQNEAQ in the germline V gene. Trimming shortened V by 5 bases and J by 3 bases, and 16 bases separated the two germline ends. CDR3 length: 15 residues.

This clonotype has only a few counts. The chain uses TRBV24-1 and TRBJ1-2, with D uncertain. The germline gives CDR1 KGHDR, CDR2 SFDVKD. This CDR3 has 14 amino acids. Trimming removed 3 bases from V and 9 bases from J, with 16 bases in between. CDR3 amino acids: CATSDPGSTTSYTF. CDR3 sequence (DNA): TGTGCCACCAGTGATCCGGGATCCACTACAAGCTACACCTTC.

This clonotype showed up just a few times. The chain recombines TRBV27 with TRBJ1-6; no clear D. V was trimmed by 5 bases and J by 5 bases, leaving 13 bases between them. CDR1 is MNHEY and CDR2 is SMNVEV in the germline V gene (reference sequence). The CDR3 has 15 residues. The chain's CDR3 is CASSPSQRHNSPLHF. The CDR3 DNA is TGTGCCAGCAGTCCCAGCCAGAGGCATAATTCACCCCTCCACTTT.

For this clonotype: A junction end diverges from the germline sequence, so it may reflect a read error. V gene TRBV7-2 combines with J gene TRBJ1-2; D is undetermined. The CDR3 consists of 16 residues. Germline V gene lookup returns CDR1 SGHTA and CDR2 FQGNSA. CDR3 region: CASSQIPGFFNHGYTF. The DNA for the CDR3 is TGTGCCAGCTCTCAGATTCCTGGTTTCTTTAACCATGGCTACACCTTC.

This clonotype has only a few counts. The J gene is TRBJ1-1, the V gene TRBV12-3 or TRBV12-4; D is possibly TRBD1 (5 bases). V was pared by 5 bases and J by 5 bases, with 18 bases between. This CDR3 is built from 15 residues. CDR3 sequence: CASSTPGPMGTEAFF. DNA for the CDR3: TGTGCCAGCAGTACCCCGGGACCCATGGGAACTGAAGCTTTCTTT.

This chain links TRBV20-1 with TRBJ2-1; D is undetermined. V was cut by 6 bases and J by 6 bases, with 6 bases left in between. This CDR3 has 10 residues. Germline V CDR1 and CDR2: DFQATT, SNEGSKA (reference sequence). The CDR3 DNA reads TGCAGTGCCGACATCAATGAGCAGTTCTTC. Protein product: CSADINEQFF.

This clonotype was counted at least ten times. V is TRBV28 and J is TRBJ2-5; 7 bases align to TRBD1. V lost 3 bases and J lost 4; bases outside the gene matches: 11. This CDR3 has 16 amino acids. Germline CDR1 is MDHEN and CDR2 is SYDVKM. The CDR3 region has the DNA TGTGCCAGCAGTTTCAAGACAGGGAGAGATGGAGAGACCCAGTACTTC. Translation gives CASSFKTGRDGETQYF.

CDR3 coding DNA: TGTGCCAGCAGTTATACCGGGGCCTCCTATGGCTACACCTTC. Amino acids: CASSYTGASYGYTF. The chain employs TRBV6-2 or TRBV6-3 and TRBJ1-2, with TRBD1 as a possible D gene (5 bases). Deletions cut 3 bases from V and 4 bases from J, with 12 bases between. Germline V CDR1 and CDR2: MNHEY, SVGEGT. CDR3 size: 14 residues.

Worth noting for this clonotype: The junction departs from germline at one end; a sequencing error may be responsible. The genes are TRBV20-1 and TRBJ2-5; D remains unclear. The J call is doubtful: the DNA matches TRBJ2-7 better. Germline values: CDR1 DFQATT, CDR2 SNEGSKA (reference sequence). This CDR3 has 13 amino acids. The CDR3 is CGARDRQAYEQYF. The CDR3 DNA is TGCGGTGCTAGAGATAGGCAGGCCTACGAGCAGTACTTC.

This clonotype has only a few counts. J is TRBJ2-4 and V is TRBV2, with D unresolved. The CDR3 is 14 residues long. Looked up from germline, CDR1 is SNHLY and CDR2 is FYNNEI. Trimming pared 2 bases from V and 0 bases from J, leaving 5 bases between. CDR3 coding DNA: TGTGCCAGCAGTGAAATGCTAGCCAAAAACATTCAGTACTTC. Residues: CASSEMLAKNIQYF.

In DNA form, the CDR3 reads TGTGCCAGCAGTTGGACAGGGCTCACCGGGGAGCTGTTTTTT. This codes for CASSWTGLTGELFF. The chain combines TRBV12-3 or TRBV12-4 with TRBJ2-2; the match to TRBD1 covers 8 bases. The V and J ends lost 4 bases and 4 bases, in that order; junction bases with no gene match: 2. This CDR3 comprises 14 residues.

This clonotype has ten or more counts. V gene TRBV29-1 combines with J gene TRBJ2-5, with D perhaps matching TRBD2 (5 bases). CDR3 size: 13 residues. Germline-derived CDR1 and CDR2 are SQVTM and ANQGSEA. Trimming removed 7 bases from V and 1 base from J, with 13 bases in between. The DNA of the CDR3 is TGCAGCGCCTCCCGGACTTTCCAAGAGACCCAGTACTTC. Protein product: CSASRTFQETQYF.

The CDR3 spells CASSQRSGEEKLFF. The CDR3 nucleotides read TGTGCCAGCAGCCAAAGGTCAGGGGAGGAAAAACTGTTTTTT. The chain has TRBV3-1 and TRBJ1-4; weak D call: TRBD1 (6 bases). The V end lost 2 bases, the J end lost 8 bases, and 12 bases lay between the germline ends. CDR1 and CDR2 from the germline V gene are LGHDT and YNNKEL (reference sequence). The CDR3 consists of 14 residues.

The table lists this clonotype with a few counts. The chain carries TRBV12-3 or TRBV12-4 and TRBJ1-2; 8 bases fit TRBD1. There are 14 residues in the CDR3. V shed 4 bases, J shed 4 bases, and the junction held 5 bases outside the gene matches. In nucleotides, the CDR3 is TGTGCCAGCAGTTCCTCAGGGGGCCCCTATGGCTACACCTTC. Translation: CASSSSGGPYGYTF.

This sequence joins TRBV6-2 or TRBV6-3 and TRBJ2-1; D not certain. Trimming pared 3 bases from V and 4 bases from J, leaving 13 bases between. CDR1 and CDR2 (germline): MNHEY, SVGEGT. CDR3 length: 15 residues. Written as DNA, the CDR3 is TGTGCCAGCAGTTATTCGAGCTTACGGTACAATGAGCAGTTCTTC. As protein: CASSYSSLRYNEQFF.

Only a few counts were recorded for this clonotype. This sequence joins TRBV9 and TRBJ1-1; TRBD1 agrees at 7 bases. This CDR3 contains 16 residues. From germline, CDR1 is SGDLS and CDR2 YYNGEE. V was pared by 0 bases and J by 5 bases, with 10 bases of the junction left unmatched. CDR3 nucleotides: TGTGCCAGCAGCGTAGATGTGGTGACAGGGAGTACTGAAGCTTTCTTT. Its translation is CASSVDVVTGSTEAFF.

Ten or more counts support this clonotype. The V call is TRBV14, the J call TRBJ2-1, with no clear D. V was pared by 4 bases and J by 1 base, with 11 bases between. The V gene's germline CDR1 is SGHDN and CDR2 FVKESK. The CDR3 length is 15 residues. CDR3 sequence: CASSRLGGSYNEQFF. The CDR3 coding sequence is TGTGCCAGCAGCCGCTTGGGTGGGTCCTACAATGAGCAGTTCTTC.

The chain links TRBV10-2 to TRBJ1-2; D unclear. The ends were cut back, 2 bases at V and 0 bases at J, with 7 bases in the middle. CDR1 and CDR2 from the germline V gene are WSHSY and SAAADI. The CDR3 is made up of 14 amino acids. In DNA, the CDR3 is TGCGCCAGCAGTGAGGACCCAGCTAACTATGGCTACACCTTC. This sequence encodes CASSEDPANYGYTF.

This clonotype was counted ten times or more. The chain recombines TRBV2 with TRBJ2-7; 11 nucleotides align to TRBD2. V lost 4 bases to trimming and J lost 5 bases; unmatched junction nucleotides: 4. Germline CDR1 and CDR2: SNHLY and FYNNEI. The length of the CDR3 is 14 residues. CDR3 protein: CASSASGGFNEQYF. The CDR3 DNA reads as TGTGCCAGCAGTGCTAGCGGGGGGTTCAACGAGCAGTACTTC.

This clonotype was counted ten times or more. The V call is TRBV12-3 or TRBV12-4, the J call TRBJ2-7, with 13 bases lining up with TRBD2. V lost 6 bases, J lost 6 bases, and 8 bases stayed unmatched. CDR3 length equals 15 residues. CDR3 residues: CASRTGTSGDREQYF. As DNA, the CDR3 is TGTGCCAGCAGAACCGGGACTAGCGGGGACCGCGAGCAGTACTTC.